This is a list of T cell receptor beta chains from one sample in a study of T cell responses to AZD1222 COVID-19 vaccine. Generated by immunoSEQ multiplex PCR, the TCRdb table keeps only in-frame clones and is missing some. The sample includes about 110,000 clones, 85% to 90% of them seen just once. Source: peripheral blood, taken on day 0 of AZD1222 vaccination. All receptors come from an adult in good health. Both conserved end residues are part of each CDR3. The order of the fields is CDR3 protein, CDR3 DNA, J gene, CDR3 length, V gene, clone size, D gene. D genes are given only for firm matches. Clone size, where shown, is once, few, many, or a class for clones that have expanded.

cdr3_aa: CATDREGEKLFF
cdr3_nt: TGTGCCACTGACAGGGAGGGCGAAAAACTGTTTTTT
j_call: TRBJ1-4
cdr3_length: 12
v_call: TRBV2
clone_size: .
d_call: TRBD1

cdr3_aa: CASSQVGFNYGYTF
cdr3_nt: TGTGCCAGCAGCCAAGTGGGGTTTAACTATGGCTACACCTTC
j_call: TRBJ1-2
cdr3_length: 14
v_call: TRBV3-1/TRBV3-2
clone_size: .
d_call: .

cdr3_aa: CASSYQGGTYNEQFF
cdr3_nt: TGCGCCAGCAGCTATCAGGGGGGGACCTACAATGAGCAGTTCTTC
j_call: TRBJ2-1
cdr3_length: 15
v_call: TRBV5-1
clone_size: once
d_call: .

cdr3_aa: CASSLAGSYSPLHF
cdr3_nt: TGCGCCAGCAGCTTGGCTGGCAGCTATTCACCCCTCCACTTT
j_call: TRBJ1-6
cdr3_length: 14
v_call: TRBV5-1
clone_size: .
d_call: .

cdr3_aa: CASRARGLGNQPQHF
cdr3_nt: TGTGCCAGCAGAGCCAGGGGGCTTGGCAATCAGCCCCAGCATTTT
j_call: TRBJ1-5
cdr3_length: 15
v_call: TRBV6-5
clone_size: .
d_call: TRBD1

cdr3_aa: CASSRLDSGNTIYF
cdr3_nt: TGTGCCAGCAGCCGCCTGGACTCTGGAAACACCATATATTTT
j_call: TRBJ1-3
cdr3_length: 14
v_call: TRBV5-4
clone_size: .
d_call: .

cdr3_aa: CASSYDGAAGNTIYF
cdr3_nt: TGTGCCAGCAGTTACGACGGGGCTGCTGGAAACACCATATATTTT
j_call: TRBJ1-3
cdr3_length: 15
v_call: TRBV6-5
clone_size: .
d_call: .

cdr3_aa: CASSSLDRNTEAFF
cdr3_nt: TGTGCCAGCAGTTCCCTAGACAGGAACACTGAAGCTTTCTTT
j_call: TRBJ1-1
cdr3_length: 14
v_call: TRBV28
clone_size: .
d_call: .

cdr3_aa: CAWSKGSHQPQHF
cdr3_nt: TGTGCCTGGAGTAAGGGCAGTCATCAGCCCCAGCATTTT
j_call: TRBJ1-5
cdr3_length: 13
v_call: TRBV30
clone_size: .
d_call: .

cdr3_aa: CASTTGGARYYGYTF
cdr3_nt: TGTGCCAGCACAACGGGGGGGGCGAGATACTATGGCTACACCTTC
j_call: TRBJ1-2
cdr3_length: 15
v_call: TRBV28
clone_size: .
d_call: .

cdr3_aa: CASSSPAQETQYF
cdr3_nt: TGTGCCAGCAGTTCTCCCGCCCAAGAGACCCAGTACTTC
j_call: TRBJ2-5
cdr3_length: 13
v_call: TRBV28
clone_size: .
d_call: .

cdr3_aa: CASSLFVRGTGGSWGDSPLHF
cdr3_nt: TGTGCCAGCAGTTTATTTGTTCGGGGGACAGGGGGAAGCTGGGGTGATTCACCCCTCCACTTT
j_call: TRBJ1-6
cdr3_length: 21
v_call: TRBV28
clone_size: .
d_call: TRBD1

cdr3_aa: CASSQLSYEQYF
cdr3_nt: TGTGCCAGCAGCCAGCTGTCCTACGAGCAGTACTTC
j_call: TRBJ2-7
cdr3_length: 12
v_call: TRBV3-1/TRBV3-2
clone_size: once
d_call: .

cdr3_aa: CASSLLGLAGGSTDTQYF
cdr3_nt: TGTGCCAGCAGCTTGCTGGGGCTAGCGGGGGGCAGCACAGATACGCAGTATTTT
j_call: TRBJ2-3
cdr3_length: 18
v_call: TRBV5-5
clone_size: .
d_call: TRBD2

cdr3_aa: CATRGGTSGINEQFF
cdr3_nt: TGCGCCACCAGGGGGGGGACTAGCGGGATAAATGAGCAGTTCTTC
j_call: TRBJ2-1
cdr3_length: 15
v_call: TRBV5-1
clone_size: .
d_call: TRBD2

cdr3_aa: CASSFWVAGGSRYEQFF
cdr3_nt: TGTGCCAGCAGTTTTTGGGTAGCGGGGGGGAGTAGGTATGAGCAGTTCTTC
j_call: TRBJ2-1
cdr3_length: 17
v_call: TRBV27
clone_size: .
d_call: TRBD2

cdr3_aa: CASSEGPACSDQPQHF
cdr3_nt: TGTGCCAGCAGTGAAGGCCCAGCCTGTAGCGATCAGCCCCAGCATTTT
j_call: TRBJ1-5
cdr3_length: 16
v_call: TRBV6-4
clone_size: .
d_call: .

cdr3_aa: CASSELAGSYNEQFF
cdr3_nt: TGTGCCAGCAGTGAACTAGCGGGATCCTACAATGAGCAGTTCTTC
j_call: TRBJ2-1
cdr3_length: 15
v_call: TRBV6-4
clone_size: .
d_call: TRBD2

cdr3_aa: CASSRFQGVSGNTIYF
cdr3_nt: TGCGCCAGCAGCCGTTTTCAGGGAGTCTCTGGAAACACCATATATTTT
j_call: TRBJ1-3
cdr3_length: 16
v_call: TRBV5-1
clone_size: .
d_call: .

cdr3_aa: CASSFSGAGPEAFF
cdr3_nt: TGCGCCAGCAGCTTTTCGGGGGCTGGGCCTGAAGCTTTCTTT
j_call: TRBJ1-1
cdr3_length: 14
v_call: TRBV5-1
clone_size: few
d_call: .

cdr3_aa: CASSLGESFYNEQFF
cdr3_nt: TGTGCCAGCAGCTTAGGGGAGTCCTTCTACAATGAGCAGTTCTTC
j_call: TRBJ2-1
cdr3_length: 15
v_call: TRBV7-9
clone_size: few
d_call: .

cdr3_aa: CASSLASSYNEQFF
cdr3_nt: TGTGCCAGCAGCTTAGCAAGCTCCTACAATGAGCAGTTCTTC
j_call: TRBJ2-1
cdr3_length: 14
v_call: TRBV11-2
clone_size: once
d_call: .

cdr3_aa: CASSMTGPSTGELFF
cdr3_nt: TGTGCCAGCAGCATGACAGGGCCGAGCACCGGGGAGCTGTTTTTT
j_call: TRBJ2-2
cdr3_length: 15
v_call: TRBV7-9
clone_size: .
d_call: TRBD1

cdr3_aa: CASSPRGAQGRGYTF
cdr3_nt: TGTGCCAGCTCACCACGAGGGGCGCAGGGAAGGGGCTACACCTTC
j_call: TRBJ1-2
cdr3_length: 15
v_call: TRBV18
clone_size: .
d_call: .